These 17 T cell receptor beta chains originate from one sample sequenced in a study of blood T cells in healthy people across ages. The use of a sample-barcoded 5' primer and a J-beta primer mix characterized a second PCR of 7 to 11 cycles. TCRdb fed the 5' RACE reads into MiXCR, producing one record per CDR3 protein. The sample holds 1.8 million or so distinct CDR3 sequences, roughly two fifths seen once. The source material was blood. These TCRs come from a human donor in good health.

V is TRBV20-1 and J is TRBJ2-4; TRBD1 matches at 11 bases. The J call may be faulty, since TRBJ2-7 better matches the DNA end. The CDR3 loop spans 17 amino acids. Per germline, CDR1 DFQATT and CDR2 SNEGSKA (reference sequence). The CDR3 DNA reads TGCAGTGCTAGAGATGATGGAAACGGACAGGGGGCTGGCGAGCAGTACTTC. This gives the protein CSARDDGNGQGAGEQYF.

The gene calls are TRBV5-1 and TRBJ1-1, with D unresolved. Trimming stripped 4 bases from V and 4 bases from J, with 14 bases between. The CDR3 covers 14 residues. Germline lookup yields CDR1 SGHRS and CDR2 YFSETQ. The CDR3 reads CASSPRSPSTEAFF. CDR3 nucleotide sequence: TGCGCCAGCAGCCCGCGTTCCCCATCCACTGAAGCTTTCTTT.

This clonotype appeared a few times. The chain couples TRBV12-3 or TRBV12-4 to TRBJ2-2; 7 bases agree with TRBD1. This CDR3 contains 15 residues. With 2 bases clipped from V and 6 bases from J, the junction kept 6 bases outside the gene matches. The CDR3 here is CASSLILQGPGELFF. The DNA of the CDR3 is TGTGCCAGCAGTTTAATCCTACAGGGGCCCGGGGAGCTGTTTTTT.

This clonotype has a handful of counts. The rearrangement uses TRBV12-5 and TRBJ2-1, with D possibly matching TRBD1 (5 bases). The length of the CDR3 is 16 residues. Trimming pared 3 bases from V and 7 bases from J, leaving 19 bases between. Germline-derived CDR1 and CDR2 are LGHNT and FRNRAP. CDR3 in DNA: TGTGCTAGTGGTTTCGAGACAGCCAAAGGTACTAATGAGCAGTTCTTC. Translated: CASGFETAKGTNEQFF.

In its sample, this clonotype was seen a few times. The CDR3 is CAIGKDSNYGYTF. The CDR3 coding sequence is TGTGCCATCGGAAAAGACAGTAACTATGGCTACACCTTC. The rearrangement links TRBV10-3 to TRBJ1-2, with a weak D call TRBD1 (5 bases). The CDR3 consists of 13 residues. Germline V gene sequence: CDR1 ENHRY, CDR2 SYGVKD. The V and J ends lost 8 bases and 1 base respectively, with 11 bases between them.

In regard to this clonotype: The germline gene is not matched at one end of the junction; a read error may be the cause. V is TRBV7-8 and J is TRBJ2-7; 8 nucleotides match TRBD2. Germline values: CDR1 SGHVS, CDR2 FQNEAQ. The CDR3 consists of 17 residues. The CDR3 region has the DNA TGTGCCGGCAGCCCAGGCGGGGGGACCAGAGTCTCCTACGAGCAGTACTTC. This sequence encodes CAGSPGGGTRVSYEQYF.

The chain couples TRBV15 to TRBJ1-2, with D unresolved. The CDR3 consists of 18 residues. Trimming left V 4 bases short and J 2 bases short, with 23 bases between. Germline CDR1 reads LNHNV; CDR2 reads YYDKDF (reference sequence). CDR3 in amino acids: CATSTWRPSEADNYGYTF. The CDR3 bases are TGTGCCACCAGCACCTGGCGCCCCAGCGAGGCCGACAACTATGGCTACACCTTC.

The chain couples TRBV5-5 to TRBJ1-2; D perhaps matches TRBD1 (5 bases). Germline CDR1 and CDR2: SGHKS and YYEKEE (reference sequence). The CDR3 runs to 16 residues. Between the trimmed V and J ends, which lost 1 base and 3 bases, there was a span of 16 bases. CDR3 sequence: CASSLTGTPADYGYTF. Here the CDR3 DNA reads TGTGCCAGCAGCTTGACCGGGACGCCAGCCGACTATGGCTACACCTTC.

The chain combines TRBV5-5 with TRBJ1-1; D not resolved. Germline V lookup: CDR1 SGHKS, CDR2 YYEKEE (reference sequence). Trimming removed 3 bases from V and 2 bases from J, with 23 bases in between. The CDR3 length is 18 residues. The DNA for the CDR3 is TGTGCCAGCAGCTCGCGCTTGTTGGGAAAACCTTATAACACTGAAGCTTTCTTT. This translates into CASSSRLLGKPYNTEAFF.

This chain joins TRBV6-6 and TRBJ2-3; TRBD2 matches 7 bases. The CDR3 covers 14 residues. V gave up 5 bases and J gave up 4 bases; unmatched junction bases: 6. CDR1 MNHNY and CDR2 SVGAGI come from the germline V gene (reference sequence). As DNA, the CDR3 is TGTGCCAGCAGTCCCGGACTAGAGGCAGATACGCAGTATTTT. Its protein is CASSPGLEADTQYF.

The V gene is TRBV29-1, the J gene TRBJ2-7; D might be TRBD2 (5 bases). The CDR3 length is 14 residues. Trimming removed 5 bases from V and 1 base from J, with 15 bases in between. Germline CDR1 is SQVTM and CDR2 is ANQGSEA. The CDR3 here is CSVPKGGASYEQYF. The CDR3 DNA follows: TGCAGCGTTCCCAAAGGAGGTGCGTCCTACGAGCAGTACTTC.

This clonotype turned up a few times. The rearrangement links TRBV20-1 to TRBJ1-4; D gene ambiguous. Germline loops: CDR1 DFQATT, CDR2 SNEGSKA (reference sequence). V was shortened by 0 bases and J by 2 bases, with 7 bases between the two germline ends. CDR3 length equals 14 residues. As DNA, the CDR3 is TGCAGTGCTAGAGACAGGTCCACTAATGAAAAACTGTTTTTT. Translating gives CSARDRSTNEKLFF.

V and J are TRBV20-1 and TRBJ1-4; TRBD1 might be the D (6 bases). Trimming cost V 0 bases and J 7 bases, with 18 bases left between them. Germline CDR1 and CDR2: DFQATT and SNEGSKA (reference sequence). This CDR3 spans 16 amino acids. The CDR3 protein is CSARDLVGRGSEKLFF. The DNA for the CDR3 is TGCAGTGCTAGAGATCTGGTTGGCAGGGGTAGTGAAAAACTGTTTTTT.

This chain joins TRBV6-6 and TRBJ1-1; possible D gene TRBD1, 6 bases. Trimming removed 3 bases from V and 1 base from J, with 9 bases in between. This CDR3 region has 14 residues. Germline V gene lookup returns CDR1 MNHNY and CDR2 SVGAGI (reference sequence). The CDR3 sequence is CASSYGGPNTEAFF. In nucleotides, the CDR3 is TGTGCCAGCAGTTATGGGGGGCCGAACACTGAAGCTTTCTTT.

The chain uses TRBV5-4 and TRBJ2-1; 10 bases line up with TRBD2. V shed 6 bases, J shed 9 bases, and the junction held 12 bases outside the gene matches. The germline V gene encodes CDR1 SGHNT and CDR2 YYREEE (reference sequence). The CDR3 extends over 15 amino acids. The CDR3 DNA reads as TGTGCCAGCACCCAGCCAAGCGGGGGGGCATTTGAGCAGTTCTTC. Translated: CASTQPSGGAFEQFF.

This CDR3 is CASSPGAEGPADTQYF. The CDR3 DNA is TGTGCCAGCAGCCCAGGGGCAGAAGGGCCTGCAGATACGCAGTATTTT. The gene calls are TRBV7-9 and TRBJ2-3; the D gene is possibly TRBD1 (6 bases). V was clipped by 5 bases and J by 4 bases, with 19 bases between them. The CDR3 is 16 amino acids. Per the germline V gene, CDR1 is SEHNR and CDR2 is FQNEAQ (reference sequence).

This clonotype was observed a few times. The rearrangement joins TRBV20-1 to TRBJ2-1; D is unclear. With 1 base removed from V and 8 bases from J, the gap between germline ends came to 12 bases. Germline loops: CDR1 DFQATT, CDR2 SNEGSKA (reference sequence). The CDR3 runs to 13 residues. CDR3 DNA: TGCAGTGCTAGAGGTAAAAAGGGCGATGAGCAGTTCTTC. Translating gives CSARGKKGDEQFF.